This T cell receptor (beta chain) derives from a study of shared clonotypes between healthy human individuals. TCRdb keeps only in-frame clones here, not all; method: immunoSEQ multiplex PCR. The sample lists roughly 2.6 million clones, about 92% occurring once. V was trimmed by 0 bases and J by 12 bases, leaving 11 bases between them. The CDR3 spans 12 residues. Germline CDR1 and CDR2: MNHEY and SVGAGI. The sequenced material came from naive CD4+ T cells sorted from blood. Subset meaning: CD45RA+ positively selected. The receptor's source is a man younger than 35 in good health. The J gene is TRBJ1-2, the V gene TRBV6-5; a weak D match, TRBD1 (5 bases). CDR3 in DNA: TGTGCCAGCAGTTACTCGGGGACGGTCAACACCTTC. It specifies CASSYSGTVNTF.